Sequencing of this TCR beta chain was carried out in a study of naive and memory T cell subsets. Overall study results and limits: Potentially, T cell activation and differentiation skew this RNA-based measurement.

Germline CDR1 is LNHDA and CDR2 is SQIVND (reference sequence). The junction had 4 bases not matched to a gene; V was cut back by 1 base and J by 1 base. There are 16 residues in the CDR3. About this clonotype itself: Its antigen is unidentified.

Four PCR rounds used nested alpha and beta constant region primers plus the SP2 primer. Reverse transcription of blood and skin TCR RNA was primed at alpha and beta constant regions. A single record per CDR3 protein comes from TCRdb applying MiXCR to the 5' RACE reads. The data show over 50,000 distinct CDR3 sequences, with 6% to 8.5% seen just once and approximately 9.7% held by the top ten. TCR cDNA received a 3' ligated oligonucleotide that carried a UMI. The chain combines TRBV19 with TRBJ2-5; 9 bases line up with TRBD2. The source of this sequence is a female donor in good health. The CDR3 loop reads CASSIVSGGPQETQYF. In DNA, the CDR3 is TGTGCCAGTAGTATAGTTAGCGGGGGCCCCCAAGAGACCCAGTACTTC. The complete variable domain, with remaining parts taken from reference TRBV19 and TRBJ2-5, reads DGGITQSPKYLFRKEGQNVTLSCEQNLNHDAMYWYRQDPGQGLRLIYYSQIVNDFQKGDIAEGYSVSREKKESFPLTVTSAQKNPTAFYLCASSIVSGGPQETQYFGPGTRLLVL.